This T cell receptor (beta chain) was identified in a study of graft-versus-host responses after intestinal transplantation. Study at large: The recipients all started with anti-thymocyte globulin induction and then took tacrolimus and steroids for around three years.

The study, taken as a whole, reports: Present in recipient marrow, GvH clones included some that appeared first in ileum or blood. High graft-versus-host to host-versus-graft clonal ratios were found in allografts of patients who had graft-donor T cell macrochimerism. An association linked early post-transplant HvG declines with peak circulating GvH clone levels.

Profiling relied on immunoSEQ multiplex PCR, and the TCRdb table lists in-frame clones only, not all of them. The sample lists 77,000 or so clones, 80% to 95% seen once, with roughly 0.72% in the top ten. This CDR3 comprises 15 residues. V was trimmed by 4 bases and J by 8 bases, leaving 21 bases between them. From germline, CDR1 is SGHDT and CDR2 YYEEEE. About this clone itself: No antigen is known for it.

This rearrangement joins TRBV5-6 to TRBJ1-2; the D gene is possibly TRBD1 (6 bases). The sample in question was PBMCs, obtained 98 days after intestinal transplantation. The receptor comes from a human patient who received an intestinal transplant, so some T cells may come from the graft donor. CDR3 amino acids: CASSPSPTGTEGYTF. Here the CDR3 DNA reads TGTGCCAGCAGCCCGTCCCCTACAGGGACGGAGGGCTACACCTTC.